This T cell receptor (beta chain) was captured in a study of cytomegalovirus exposure and HLA in healthy donors. Study-wide context: A later analysis reported the same platform for the 120 validation repertoires and the 666 first-cohort repertoires.

Study outcomes and limitations: Cytomegalovirus association was listed for about 150 TCR beta chains. Confirmation in vitro established that a few CMV-associated chains were specific for CMV antigens.

Produced via immunoSEQ multiplex PCR; TCRdb's table is partial and in-frame only. The sample records some 150,000 clones, about 88% being singletons. As regards this clone: Its antigen is undetermined.

This CDR3 is built from 13 residues. CDR1 and CDR2 (germline): SGHRS, YFSETQ. V lost 3 bases to trimming and J lost 0 bases, with 6 bases between them. A roughly 120-subject validation cohort, separate from the approximately 670-subject first cohort, supplied the donors. V usage is TRBV5-1 and J usage is TRBJ1-1; weak D call: TRBD1 (6 bases). Material: PBMCs. The receptor's source is a young man in good health and CMV-seronegative. The CDR3 loop reads CASSSGVNTEAFF. The CDR3 DNA follows: TGCGCCAGCAGCTCAGGGGTGAACACTGAAGCTTTCTTT.